The sequence of this T cell receptor beta chain was determined in a study of T cells in Graves' hyperthyroidism and ophthalmopathy. Remarks on this clonotype: The antigen is unknown.

Trimming left V 4 bases short and J 5 bases short, with 11 bases between. The CDR3 has 13 amino acids. Germline assignment: CDR1 DFQATT and CDR2 SNEGSKA (reference sequence). Study results and caveats: The blood repertoire included most of the expanded thyroid clonotypes above 0.001.

Across 18 months, stable Graves' hyperthyroidism was marked by no progression to ophthalmopathy. RNA transcripts served as the template for amplifying TCR beta CDR3 regions. HTBI primers were employed in a first-round RT-PCR of the TCR CDR3. TCRdb re-analysed the multiplex PCR reads in MiXCR, keeping a single row per CDR3 protein. This sample has more than 500,000 distinct CDR3 sequences, with roughly 16% found just once. V usage is TRBV20-1 and J usage is TRBJ2-2, with D possibly being TRBD2 (6 bases). This TCR derives from a woman aged 25 to 39 with Graves' hyperthyroidism. Sequenced sample: blood. The CDR3 coding sequence is TGCAGTGCTAAGGGGCGGGATACCGGGGAGCTGTTTTTT. Amino acids: CSAKGRDTGELFF.